The present entry profiles one T cell receptor beta chain with its context. This entry comes from a study of cytomegalovirus exposure and HLA in healthy donors. Germline V gene lookup returns CDR1 SNHLY and CDR2 FYNNEI. The CDR3 length is 15 residues. The trim removed 10 bases at V and 5 bases at J, leaving 13 bases unmatched. PCR was performed using 60 Vbeta and 13 Jbeta primers. Method: immunoSEQ multiplex PCR; TCRdb's copy keeps in-frame clones and lacks some. Counted here are approximately 120,000 clones, 15% to 20% occurring once; the ten biggest clones make up approximately 2.9%. The sequencing input was PBMCs. This TCR derives from a female donor in good health and CMV-seropositive. This chain uses TRBV2 with TRBJ2-1; 8 nucleotides align to TRBD1. Here the CDR3 reads CATRTLTGANNEQFF. DNA for the CDR3: TGTGCCACCAGGACATTGACAGGGGCGAACAATGAGCAGTTCTTC. The full variable domain, with the rest looked up from reference TRBV2 and TRBJ2-1, is EPEVTQTPSHQVTQMGQEVILRCVPISNHLYFYWYRQILGQKVEFLVSFYNNEISEKSEIFDDQFSVERPDGSNFTLKIRSTKLEDSAMYFCATRTLTGANNEQFFGPGTRLTVL.